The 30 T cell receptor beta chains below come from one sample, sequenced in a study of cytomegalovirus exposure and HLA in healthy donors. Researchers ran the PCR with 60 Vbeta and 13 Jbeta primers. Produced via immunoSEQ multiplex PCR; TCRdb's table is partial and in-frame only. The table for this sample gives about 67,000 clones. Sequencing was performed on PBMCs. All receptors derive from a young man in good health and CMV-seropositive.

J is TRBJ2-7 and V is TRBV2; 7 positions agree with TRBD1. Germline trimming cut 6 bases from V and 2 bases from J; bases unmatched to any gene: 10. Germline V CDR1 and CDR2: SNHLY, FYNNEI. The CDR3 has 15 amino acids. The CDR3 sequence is CASSPTPGQTYEQYF. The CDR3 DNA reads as TGTGCCAGCAGCCCCACCCCGGGACAGACCTACGAGCAGTACTTC.

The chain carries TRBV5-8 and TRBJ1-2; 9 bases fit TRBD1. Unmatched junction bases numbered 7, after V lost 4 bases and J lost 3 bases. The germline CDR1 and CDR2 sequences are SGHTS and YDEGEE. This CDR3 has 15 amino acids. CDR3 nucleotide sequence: TGTGCCAGCAGCGTCACAGGGGGCGCGGACTATGGCTACACCTTC. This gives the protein CASSVTGGADYGYTF. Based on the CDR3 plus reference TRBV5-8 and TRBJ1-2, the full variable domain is EAGVTQSPTHLIKTRGQQATLRCSPISGHTSVYWYQQALGLGLQFLLWYDEGEERNRGNFPPRFSGRQFPNYSSELNVNALELEDSALYLCASSVTGGADYGYTFGSGTRLTVV.

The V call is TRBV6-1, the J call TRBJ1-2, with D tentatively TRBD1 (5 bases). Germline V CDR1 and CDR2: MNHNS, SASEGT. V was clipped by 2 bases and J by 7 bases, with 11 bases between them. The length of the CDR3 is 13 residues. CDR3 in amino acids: CASSENRYFGYTF. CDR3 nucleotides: TGTGCCAGCAGTGAAAACAGGTACTTTGGCTACACCTTC.

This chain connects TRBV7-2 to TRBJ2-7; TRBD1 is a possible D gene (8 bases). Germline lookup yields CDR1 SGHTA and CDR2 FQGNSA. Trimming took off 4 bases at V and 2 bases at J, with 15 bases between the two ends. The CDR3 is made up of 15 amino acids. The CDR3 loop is CASSSTGGATYEQYF. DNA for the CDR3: TGTGCCAGCAGCTCCACAGGGGGGGCGACCTACGAGCAGTACTTC.

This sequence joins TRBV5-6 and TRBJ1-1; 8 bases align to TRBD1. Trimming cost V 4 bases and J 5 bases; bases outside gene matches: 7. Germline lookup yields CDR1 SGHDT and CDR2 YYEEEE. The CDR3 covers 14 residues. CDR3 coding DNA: TGTGCCAGCAGCGATGGGACAGGCGAGACTGAAGCTTTCTTT. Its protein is CASSDGTGETEAFF.

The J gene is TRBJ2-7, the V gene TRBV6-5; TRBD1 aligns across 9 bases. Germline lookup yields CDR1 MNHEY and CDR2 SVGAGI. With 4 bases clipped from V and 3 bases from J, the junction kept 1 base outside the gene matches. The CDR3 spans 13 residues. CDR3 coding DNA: TGTGCCAGCAGTTCGGGACAGGGCTACGAGCAGTACTTC. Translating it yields CASSSGQGYEQYF.

The CDR3 DNA reads as TGTGCCAGCAGCCGACGGACAGGGGGTCAGGAGACCCAGTACTTC. Protein sequence: CASSRRTGGQETQYF. This sequence joins TRBV14 and TRBJ2-5, with 10 bases matching TRBD1. The CDR3 runs 15 residues. Germline-derived CDR1 and CDR2 are SGHDN and FVKESK. V lost 4 bases and J lost 5; bases outside the gene matches: 7.

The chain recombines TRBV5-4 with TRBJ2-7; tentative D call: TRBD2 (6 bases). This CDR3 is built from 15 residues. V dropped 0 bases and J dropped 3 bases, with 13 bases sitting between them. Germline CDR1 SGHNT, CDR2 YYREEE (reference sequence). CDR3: CASSLVGGRFYEQYF. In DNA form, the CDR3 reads TGTGCCAGCAGCTTGGTGGGAGGACGGTTCTACGAGCAGTACTTC.

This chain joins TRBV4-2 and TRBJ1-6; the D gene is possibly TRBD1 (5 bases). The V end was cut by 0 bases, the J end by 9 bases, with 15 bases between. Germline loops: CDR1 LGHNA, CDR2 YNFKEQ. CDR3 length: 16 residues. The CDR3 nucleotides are TGTGCCAGCAGCCAAGATCTATTGGACATAAGTTCACCCCTCCACTTT. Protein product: CASSQDLLDISSPLHF.

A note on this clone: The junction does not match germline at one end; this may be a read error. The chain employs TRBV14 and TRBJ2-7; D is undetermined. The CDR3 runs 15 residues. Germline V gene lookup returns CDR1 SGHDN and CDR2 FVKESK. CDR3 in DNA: TGTGCCAGCAGCCAAGATCCGGTCAGGCCCTACGGGCAGTACTTC. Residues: CASSQDPVRPYGQYF.

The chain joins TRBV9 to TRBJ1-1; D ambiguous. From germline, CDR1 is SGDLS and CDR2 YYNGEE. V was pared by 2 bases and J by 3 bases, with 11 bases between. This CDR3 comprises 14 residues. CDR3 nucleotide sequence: TGTGCCAGCAGCGTGCGGGGAGCCGACACTGAAGCTTTCTTT. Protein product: CASSVRGADTEAFF.

As DNA, the CDR3 is TGCGCCAGCAGTGAGTCGCAACAGGGTGCCGATGAGCAGTTCTTC. Translating gives CASSESQQGADEQFF. The chain combines TRBV10-1 with TRBJ2-1; possible D gene TRBD1, 6 bases. CDR3 length equals 15 residues. Trimming took off 0 bases at V and 8 bases at J, with 14 bases between the two ends. CDR1 is WNHNN and CDR2 is SYGVQD in the germline V gene (reference sequence).

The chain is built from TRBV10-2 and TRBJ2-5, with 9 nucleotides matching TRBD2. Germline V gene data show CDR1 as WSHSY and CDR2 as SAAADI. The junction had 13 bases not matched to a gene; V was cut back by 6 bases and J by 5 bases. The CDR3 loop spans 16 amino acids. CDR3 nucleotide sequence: TGCGCCAGCAGCCTGACTAGCGGCGCACCATTGGAGACCCAGTACTTC. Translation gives CASSLTSGAPLETQYF.

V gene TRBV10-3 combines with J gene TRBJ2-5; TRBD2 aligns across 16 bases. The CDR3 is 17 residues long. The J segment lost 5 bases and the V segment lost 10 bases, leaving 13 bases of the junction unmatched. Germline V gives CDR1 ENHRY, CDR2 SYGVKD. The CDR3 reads CATVSGTSGGARETQYF. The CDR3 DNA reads TGTGCCACCGTCTCCGGGACTAGCGGGGGGGCCCGGGAGACCCAGTACTTC.

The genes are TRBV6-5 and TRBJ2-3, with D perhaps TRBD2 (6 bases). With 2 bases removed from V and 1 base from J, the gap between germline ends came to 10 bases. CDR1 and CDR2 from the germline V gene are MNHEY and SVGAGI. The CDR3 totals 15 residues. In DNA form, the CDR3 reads TGTGCCAGCAGTTACCGCGGGATGGGCACAGATACGCAGTATTTT. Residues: CASSYRGMGTDTQYF.

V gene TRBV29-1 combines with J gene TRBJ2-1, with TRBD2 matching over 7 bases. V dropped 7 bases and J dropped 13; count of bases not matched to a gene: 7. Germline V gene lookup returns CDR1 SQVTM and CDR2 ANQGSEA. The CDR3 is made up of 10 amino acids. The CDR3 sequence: CSGWTSLQFF. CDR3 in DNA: TGCAGCGGGTGGACTAGTCTACAGTTCTTC.

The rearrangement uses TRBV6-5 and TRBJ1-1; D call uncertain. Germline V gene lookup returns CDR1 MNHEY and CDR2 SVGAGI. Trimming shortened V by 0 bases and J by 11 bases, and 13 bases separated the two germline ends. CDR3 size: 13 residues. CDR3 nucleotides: TGTGCCAGCAGTTACTCGAGGCAGCTACCGGCTTTCTTT. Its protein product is CASSYSRQLPAFF.

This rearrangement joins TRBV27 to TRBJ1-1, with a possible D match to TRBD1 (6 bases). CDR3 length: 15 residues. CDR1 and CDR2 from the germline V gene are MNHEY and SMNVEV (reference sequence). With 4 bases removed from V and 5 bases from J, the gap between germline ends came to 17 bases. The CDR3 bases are TGTGCCAGCAGTTCAAGGTCACAGGGTGGGACTGAAGCTTTCTTT. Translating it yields CASSSRSQGGTEAFF.

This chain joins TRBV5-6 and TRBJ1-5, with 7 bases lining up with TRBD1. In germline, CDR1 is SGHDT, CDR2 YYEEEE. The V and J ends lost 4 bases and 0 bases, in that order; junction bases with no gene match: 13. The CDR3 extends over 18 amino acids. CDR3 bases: TGTGCCAGCAGCGTAGGGGGACAGTCCATTAATAGCAATCAGCCCCAGCATTTT. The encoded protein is CASSVGGQSINSNQPQHF.

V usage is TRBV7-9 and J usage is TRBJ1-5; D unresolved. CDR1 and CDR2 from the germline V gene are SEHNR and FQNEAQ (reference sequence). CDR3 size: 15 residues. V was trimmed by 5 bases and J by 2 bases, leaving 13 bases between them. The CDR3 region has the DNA TGTGCCAGCAGCCCCAGTCCTCGGGGCAATCAGCCCCAGCATTTT. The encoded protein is CASSPSPRGNQPQHF.

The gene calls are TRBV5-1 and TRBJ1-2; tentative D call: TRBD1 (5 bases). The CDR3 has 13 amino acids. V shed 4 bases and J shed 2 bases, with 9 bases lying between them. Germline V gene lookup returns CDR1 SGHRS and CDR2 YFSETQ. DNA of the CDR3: TGCGCCAGCAGCGCTGGACACAACTATGGCTACACCTTC. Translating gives CASSAGHNYGYTF.

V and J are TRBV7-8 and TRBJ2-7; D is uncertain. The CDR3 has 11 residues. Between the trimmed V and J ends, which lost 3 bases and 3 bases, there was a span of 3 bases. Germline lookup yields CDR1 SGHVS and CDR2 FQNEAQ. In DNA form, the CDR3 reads TGTGCCAGCAGCTTCAGCTACGAGCAGTACTTC. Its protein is CASSFSYEQYF.

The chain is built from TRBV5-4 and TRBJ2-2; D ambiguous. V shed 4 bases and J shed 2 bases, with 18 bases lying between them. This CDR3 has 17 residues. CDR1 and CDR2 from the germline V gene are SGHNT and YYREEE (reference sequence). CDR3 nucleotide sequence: TGTGCCAGCAGCGCCGCCCCTCCGGGTCTCAACACCGGGGAGCTGTTTTTT. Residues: CASSAAPPGLNTGELFF.

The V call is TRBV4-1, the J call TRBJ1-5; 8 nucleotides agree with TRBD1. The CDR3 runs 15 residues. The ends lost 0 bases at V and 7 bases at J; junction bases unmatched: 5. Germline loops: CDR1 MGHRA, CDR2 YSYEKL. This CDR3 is CASSQDQGQDQPQHF. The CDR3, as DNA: TGCGCCAGCAGCCAAGATCAGGGACAGGACCAGCCCCAGCATTTT.

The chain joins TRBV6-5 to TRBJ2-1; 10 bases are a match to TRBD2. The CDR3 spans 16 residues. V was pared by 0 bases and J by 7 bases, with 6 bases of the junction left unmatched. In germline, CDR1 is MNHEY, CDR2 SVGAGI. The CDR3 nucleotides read TGTGCCAGCAGTTACTCGCCAAGCGGGAGGGGAAATGAGCAGTTCTTC. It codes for CASSYSPSGRGNEQFF.

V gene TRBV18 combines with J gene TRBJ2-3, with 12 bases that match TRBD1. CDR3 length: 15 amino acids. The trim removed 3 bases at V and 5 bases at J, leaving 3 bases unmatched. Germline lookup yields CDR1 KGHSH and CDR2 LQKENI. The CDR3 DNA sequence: TGTGCCAGCTCACCGGGACAGGGGGCGAGAGATACGCAGTATTTT. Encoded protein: CASSPGQGARDTQYF.

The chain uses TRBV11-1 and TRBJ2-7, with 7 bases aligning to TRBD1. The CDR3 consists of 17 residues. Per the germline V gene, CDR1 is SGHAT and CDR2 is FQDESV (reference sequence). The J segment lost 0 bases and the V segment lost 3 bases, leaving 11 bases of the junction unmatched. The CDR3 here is CASSFDSRGTGSYEQYF. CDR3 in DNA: TGTGCCAGCAGCTTTGATAGCAGGGGGACGGGCTCCTACGAGCAGTACTTC.

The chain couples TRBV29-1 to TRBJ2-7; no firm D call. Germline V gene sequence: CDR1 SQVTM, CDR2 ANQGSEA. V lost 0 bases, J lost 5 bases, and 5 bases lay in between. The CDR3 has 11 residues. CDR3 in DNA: TGCAGCGTTGAAGAGGGCGACGAGCAGTACTTC. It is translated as CSVEEGDEQYF.

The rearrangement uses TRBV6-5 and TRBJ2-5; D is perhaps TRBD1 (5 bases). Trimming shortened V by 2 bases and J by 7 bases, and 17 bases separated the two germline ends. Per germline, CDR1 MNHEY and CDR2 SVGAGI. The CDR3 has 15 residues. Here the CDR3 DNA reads TGTGCCAGCAGTTACACAGGATTTGTAGGCGGGACCCAGTACTTC. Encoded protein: CASSYTGFVGGTQYF.

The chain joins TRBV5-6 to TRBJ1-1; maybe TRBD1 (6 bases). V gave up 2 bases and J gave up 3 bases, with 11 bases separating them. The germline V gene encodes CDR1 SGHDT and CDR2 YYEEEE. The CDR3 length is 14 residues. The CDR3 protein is CASSFQGIDTEAFF. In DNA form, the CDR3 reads TGTGCCAGCAGCTTTCAGGGGATCGACACTGAAGCTTTCTTT. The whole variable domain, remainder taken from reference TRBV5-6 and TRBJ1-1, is DAGVTQSPTHLIKTRGQQVTLRCSPKSGHDTVSWYQQALGQGPQFIFQYYEEEERQRGNFPDRFSGHQFPNYSSELNVNALLLGDSALYLCASSFQGIDTEAFFGQGTRLTVV.